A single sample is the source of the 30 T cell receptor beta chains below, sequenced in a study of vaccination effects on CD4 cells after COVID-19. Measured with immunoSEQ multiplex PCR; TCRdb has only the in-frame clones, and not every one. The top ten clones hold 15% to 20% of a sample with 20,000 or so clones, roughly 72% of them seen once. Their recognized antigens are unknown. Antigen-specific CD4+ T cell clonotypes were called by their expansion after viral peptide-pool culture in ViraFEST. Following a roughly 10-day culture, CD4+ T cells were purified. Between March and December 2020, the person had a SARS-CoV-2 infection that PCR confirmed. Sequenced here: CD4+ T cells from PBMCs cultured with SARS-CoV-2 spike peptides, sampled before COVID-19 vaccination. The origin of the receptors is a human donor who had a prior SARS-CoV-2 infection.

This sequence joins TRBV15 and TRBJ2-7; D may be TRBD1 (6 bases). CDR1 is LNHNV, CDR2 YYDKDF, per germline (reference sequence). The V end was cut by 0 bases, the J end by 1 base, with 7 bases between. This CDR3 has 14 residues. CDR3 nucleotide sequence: TGTGCCACCAGCAGAGATGACAGGTCCTACGAGCAGTACTTC. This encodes CATSRDDRSYEQYF. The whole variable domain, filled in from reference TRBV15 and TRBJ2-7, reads DAMVIQNPRYQVTQFGKPVTLSCSQTLNHNVMYWYQQKSSQAPKLLFHYYDKDFNNEADTPDNFQSRRPNTSFCFLDIRSPGLGDTAMYLCATSRDDRSYEQYFGPGTRLTVT.

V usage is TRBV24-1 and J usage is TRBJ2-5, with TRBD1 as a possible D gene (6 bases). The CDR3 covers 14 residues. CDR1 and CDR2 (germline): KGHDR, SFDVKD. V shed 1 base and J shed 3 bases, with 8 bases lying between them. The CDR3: CATSDLGGEETQYF. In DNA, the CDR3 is TGTGCCACCAGTGATTTAGGGGGAGAAGAGACCCAGTACTTC.

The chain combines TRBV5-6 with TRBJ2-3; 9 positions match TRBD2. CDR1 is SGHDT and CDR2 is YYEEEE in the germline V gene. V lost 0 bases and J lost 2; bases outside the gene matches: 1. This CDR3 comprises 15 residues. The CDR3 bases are TGTGCCAGCAGCTTGGCTAGCGGGAACACAGATACGCAGTATTTT. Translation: CASSLASGNTDTQYF. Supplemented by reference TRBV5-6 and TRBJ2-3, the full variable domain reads DAGVTQSPTHLIKTRGQQVTLRCSPKSGHDTVSWYQQALGQGPQFIFQYYEEEERQRGNFPDRFSGHQFPNYSSELNVNALLLGDSALYLCASSLASGNTDTQYFGPGTRLTVL.

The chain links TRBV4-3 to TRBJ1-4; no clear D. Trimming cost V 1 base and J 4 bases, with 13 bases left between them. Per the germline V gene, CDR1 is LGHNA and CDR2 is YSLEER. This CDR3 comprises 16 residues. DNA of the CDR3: TGCGCCAGCAGCCAAGGGTCCGGGAGCGTTAATGAAAAACTGTTTTTT. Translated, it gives CASSQGSGSVNEKLFF.

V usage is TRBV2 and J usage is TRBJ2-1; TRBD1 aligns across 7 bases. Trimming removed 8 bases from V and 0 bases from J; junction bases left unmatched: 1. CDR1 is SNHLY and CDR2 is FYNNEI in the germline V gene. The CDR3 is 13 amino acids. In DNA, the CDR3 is TGTGCCAGCGGGGACAGCTCCTACAATGAGCAGTTCTTC. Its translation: CASGDSSYNEQFF.

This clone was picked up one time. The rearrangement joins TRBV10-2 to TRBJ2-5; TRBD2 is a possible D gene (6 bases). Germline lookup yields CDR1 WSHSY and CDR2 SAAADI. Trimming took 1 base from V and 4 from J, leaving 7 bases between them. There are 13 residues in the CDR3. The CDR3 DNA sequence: TGCGCCAGCAGTGAGTTGGGGGGAGAGACCCAGTACTTC. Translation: CASSELGGETQYF.

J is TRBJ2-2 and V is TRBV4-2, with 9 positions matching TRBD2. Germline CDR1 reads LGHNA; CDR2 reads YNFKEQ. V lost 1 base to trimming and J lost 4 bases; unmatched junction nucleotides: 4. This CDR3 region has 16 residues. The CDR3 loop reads CASSQGGGAPTGELFF. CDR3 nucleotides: TGTGCCAGCAGCCAAGGCGGGGGGGCTCCCACCGGGGAGCTGTTTTTT.

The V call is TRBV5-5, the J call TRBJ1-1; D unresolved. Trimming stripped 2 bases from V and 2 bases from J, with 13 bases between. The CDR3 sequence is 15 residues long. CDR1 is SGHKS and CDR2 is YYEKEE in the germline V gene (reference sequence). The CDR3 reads CASSLLPQINTEAFF. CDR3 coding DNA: TGTGCCAGCAGCTTACTTCCCCAGATAAACACTGAAGCTTTCTTT.

The CDR3 nucleotides are TGTGCCAGCAGTTTACCAACAGGTAACGGATACGAGCAGTACTTC. This codes for CASSLPTGNGYEQYF. This sequence joins TRBV28 and TRBJ2-7; possibly TRBD1 for D (5 bases). This CDR3 contains 15 residues. V lost 2 bases and J lost 4, with 15 bases in between. Germline V gene data show CDR1 as MDHEN and CDR2 as SYDVKM. Combining the CDR3 with reference TRBV28 and TRBJ2-7 gives the whole variable domain DVKVTQSSRYLVKRTGEKVFLECVQDMDHENMFWYRQDPGLGLRLIYFSYDVKMKEKGDIPEGYSVSREKKERFSLILESASTNQTSMYLCASSLPTGNGYEQYFGPGTRLTVT.

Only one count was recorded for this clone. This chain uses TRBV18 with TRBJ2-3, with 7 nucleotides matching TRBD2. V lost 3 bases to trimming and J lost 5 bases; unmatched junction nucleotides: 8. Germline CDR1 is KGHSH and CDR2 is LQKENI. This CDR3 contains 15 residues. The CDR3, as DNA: TGTGCCAGCTCACCCGCCCCTAGCGGAGGAGATACGCAGTATTTT. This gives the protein CASSPAPSGGDTQYF.

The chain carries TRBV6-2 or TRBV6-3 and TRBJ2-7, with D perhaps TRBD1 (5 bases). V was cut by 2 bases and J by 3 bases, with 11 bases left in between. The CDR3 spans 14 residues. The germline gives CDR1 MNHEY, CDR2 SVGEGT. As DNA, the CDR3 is TGTGCCAGCAGTTACGTTGGGGCTAGCTACGAGCAGTACTTC. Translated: CASSYVGASYEQYF.

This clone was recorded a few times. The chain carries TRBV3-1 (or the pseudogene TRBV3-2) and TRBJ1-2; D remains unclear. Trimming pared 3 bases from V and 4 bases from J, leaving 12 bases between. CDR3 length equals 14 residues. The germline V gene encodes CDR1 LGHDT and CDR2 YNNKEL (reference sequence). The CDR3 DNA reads TGTGCCAGCAGCCATCGAGGGCTCCTCTATGGCTACACCTTC. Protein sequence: CASSHRGLLYGYTF.

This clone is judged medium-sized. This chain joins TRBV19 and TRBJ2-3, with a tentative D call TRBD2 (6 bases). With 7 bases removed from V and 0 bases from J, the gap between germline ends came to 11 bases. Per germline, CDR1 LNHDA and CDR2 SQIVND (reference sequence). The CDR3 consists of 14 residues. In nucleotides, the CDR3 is TGTGCCAGTAACGCGGGATGGAGCACAGATACGCAGTATTTT. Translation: CASNAGWSTDTQYF.

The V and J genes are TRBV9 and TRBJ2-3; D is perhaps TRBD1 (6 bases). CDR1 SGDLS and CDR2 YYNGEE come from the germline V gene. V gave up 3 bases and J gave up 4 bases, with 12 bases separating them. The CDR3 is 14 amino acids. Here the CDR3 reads CASSEVAGADTQYF. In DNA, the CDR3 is TGTGCCAGCAGCGAGGTGGCAGGGGCAGATACGCAGTATTTT.

The CDR3 loop reads CASSLARAPTGGTQYF. DNA for the CDR3: TGTGCCAGCAGCTTAGCGAGGGCCCCGACCGGCGGGACCCAGTACTTC. This chain joins TRBV7-8 and TRBJ2-5, with D possibly TRBD2 on 5 matching bases. The V end lost 0 bases, the J end lost 7 bases, and 18 bases lay between the germline ends. Germline-derived CDR1 and CDR2 are SGHVS and FQNEAQ. The CDR3 totals 16 residues.

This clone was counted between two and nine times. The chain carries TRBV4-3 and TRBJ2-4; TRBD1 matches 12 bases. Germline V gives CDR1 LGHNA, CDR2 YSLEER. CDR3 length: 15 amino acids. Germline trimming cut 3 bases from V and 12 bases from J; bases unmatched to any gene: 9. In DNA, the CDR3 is TGCGCCAGCAGCCAGGCTCCGGGACAGGGGGCAACTCAGTACTTC. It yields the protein CASSQAPGQGATQYF.

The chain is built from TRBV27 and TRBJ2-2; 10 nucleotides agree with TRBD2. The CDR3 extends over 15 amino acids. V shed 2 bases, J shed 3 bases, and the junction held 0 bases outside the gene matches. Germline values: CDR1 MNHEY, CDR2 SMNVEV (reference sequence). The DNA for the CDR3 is TGTGCCAGCAGTTTAGGACTAGCGGACACCGGGGAGCTGTTTTTT. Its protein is CASSLGLADTGELFF.

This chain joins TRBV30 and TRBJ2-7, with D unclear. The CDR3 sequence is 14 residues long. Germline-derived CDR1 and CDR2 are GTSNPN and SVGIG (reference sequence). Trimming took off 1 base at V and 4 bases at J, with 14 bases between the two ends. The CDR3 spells CAWSDRNPLYEQYF. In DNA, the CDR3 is TGTGCCTGGAGTGACCGGAACCCGCTATACGAGCAGTACTTC.

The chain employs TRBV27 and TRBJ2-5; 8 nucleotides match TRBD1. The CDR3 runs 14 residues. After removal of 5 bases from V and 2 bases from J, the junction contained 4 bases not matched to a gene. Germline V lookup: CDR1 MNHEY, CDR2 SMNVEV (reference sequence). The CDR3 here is CASSGDRRQETQYF. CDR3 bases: TGTGCCAGCAGTGGGGACAGGAGACAAGAGACCCAGTACTTC.

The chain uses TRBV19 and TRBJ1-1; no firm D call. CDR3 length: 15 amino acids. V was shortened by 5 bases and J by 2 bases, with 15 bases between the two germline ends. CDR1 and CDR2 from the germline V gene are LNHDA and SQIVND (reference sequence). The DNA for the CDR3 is TGTGCCAGTAGTCTACGCCCGGCCGGAAACACTGAAGCTTTCTTT. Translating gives CASSLRPAGNTEAFF.

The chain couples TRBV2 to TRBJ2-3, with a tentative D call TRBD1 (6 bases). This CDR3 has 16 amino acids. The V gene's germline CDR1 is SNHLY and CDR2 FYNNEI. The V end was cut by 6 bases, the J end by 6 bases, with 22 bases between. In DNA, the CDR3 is TGTGCCAGCAGGGGGGCCGGGTGGGTTCAGGTGGATACGCAGTATTTT. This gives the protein CASRGAGWVQVDTQYF.

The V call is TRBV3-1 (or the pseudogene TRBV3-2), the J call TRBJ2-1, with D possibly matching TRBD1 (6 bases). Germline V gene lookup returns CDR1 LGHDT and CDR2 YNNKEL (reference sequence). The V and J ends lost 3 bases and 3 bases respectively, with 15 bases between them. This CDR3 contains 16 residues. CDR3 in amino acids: CASSQWGQGLYNEQFF. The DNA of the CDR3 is TGTGCCAGCAGCCAGTGGGGGCAGGGCCTCTACAATGAGCAGTTCTTC.

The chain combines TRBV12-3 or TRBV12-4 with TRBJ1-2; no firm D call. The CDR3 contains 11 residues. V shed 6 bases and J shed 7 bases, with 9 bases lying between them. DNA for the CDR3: TGTGCCAGCAGGGCGCGGAGTGGCTACACCTTC. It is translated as CASRARSGYTF.

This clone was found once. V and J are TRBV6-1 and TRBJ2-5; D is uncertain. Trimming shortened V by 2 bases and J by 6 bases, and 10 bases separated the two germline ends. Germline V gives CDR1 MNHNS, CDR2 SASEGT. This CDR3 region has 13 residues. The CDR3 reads CASSESSWQTQYF. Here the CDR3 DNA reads TGTGCCAGCAGTGAATCATCTTGGCAGACCCAGTACTTC.

CDR3 nucleotides: TGTGCCAGCAGCCAACGAACCGGGACTAGCGGGTATGAGCAGTTCTTC. Protein product: CASSQRTGTSGYEQFF. This chain links TRBV7-9 with TRBJ2-1; 12 positions agree with TRBD2. The ends lost 5 bases at V and 8 bases at J; junction bases unmatched: 10. From germline, CDR1 is SEHNR and CDR2 FQNEAQ (reference sequence). The CDR3 consists of 16 residues.

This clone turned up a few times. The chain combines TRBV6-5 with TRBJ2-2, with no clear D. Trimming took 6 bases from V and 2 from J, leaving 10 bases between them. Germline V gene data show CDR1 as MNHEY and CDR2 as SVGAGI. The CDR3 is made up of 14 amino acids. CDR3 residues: CASSFAQNTGELFF. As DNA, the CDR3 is TGTGCCAGCAGCTTCGCTCAAAACACCGGGGAGCTGTTTTTT.

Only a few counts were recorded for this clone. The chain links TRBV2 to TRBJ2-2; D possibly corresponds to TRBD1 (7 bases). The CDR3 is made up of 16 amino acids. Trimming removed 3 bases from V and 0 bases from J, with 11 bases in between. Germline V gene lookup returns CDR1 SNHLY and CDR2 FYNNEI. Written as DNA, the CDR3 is TGTGCCAGCAGTGATGGAGGGACAGCGAACACCGGGGAGCTGTTTTTT. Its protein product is CASSDGGTANTGELFF.

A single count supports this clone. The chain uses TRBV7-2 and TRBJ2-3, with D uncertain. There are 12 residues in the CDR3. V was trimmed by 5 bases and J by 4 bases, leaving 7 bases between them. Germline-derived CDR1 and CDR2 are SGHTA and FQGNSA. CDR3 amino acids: CASSIDSDTQYF. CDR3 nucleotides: TGTGCCAGCAGCATCGACTCAGATACGCAGTATTTT. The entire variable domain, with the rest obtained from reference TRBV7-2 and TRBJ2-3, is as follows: GAGVSQSPSNKVTEKGKDVELRCDPISGHTALYWYRQSLGQGLEFLIYFQGNSAPDKSGLPSDRFSAERTGGSVSTLTIQRTQQEDSAVYLCASSIDSDTQYFGPGTRLTVL.

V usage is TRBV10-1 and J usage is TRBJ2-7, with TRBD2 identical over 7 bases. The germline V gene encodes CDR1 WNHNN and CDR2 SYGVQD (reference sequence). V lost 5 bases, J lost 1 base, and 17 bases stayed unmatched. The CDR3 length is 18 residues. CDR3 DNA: TGCGCCAGCAGTCCCCCATCCCCTAGAGCGGGGTTATCCTACGAGCAGTACTTC. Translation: CASSPPSPRAGLSYEQYF.

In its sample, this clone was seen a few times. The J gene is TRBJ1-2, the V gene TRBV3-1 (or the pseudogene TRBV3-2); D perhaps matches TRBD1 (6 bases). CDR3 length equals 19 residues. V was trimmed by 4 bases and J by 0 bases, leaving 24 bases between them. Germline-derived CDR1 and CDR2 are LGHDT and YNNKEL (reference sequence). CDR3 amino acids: CASSPVELTGRGANYGYTF. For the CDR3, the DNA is TGTGCCAGCAGCCCCGTCGAGCTCACAGGGAGAGGGGCTAACTATGGCTACACCTTC.